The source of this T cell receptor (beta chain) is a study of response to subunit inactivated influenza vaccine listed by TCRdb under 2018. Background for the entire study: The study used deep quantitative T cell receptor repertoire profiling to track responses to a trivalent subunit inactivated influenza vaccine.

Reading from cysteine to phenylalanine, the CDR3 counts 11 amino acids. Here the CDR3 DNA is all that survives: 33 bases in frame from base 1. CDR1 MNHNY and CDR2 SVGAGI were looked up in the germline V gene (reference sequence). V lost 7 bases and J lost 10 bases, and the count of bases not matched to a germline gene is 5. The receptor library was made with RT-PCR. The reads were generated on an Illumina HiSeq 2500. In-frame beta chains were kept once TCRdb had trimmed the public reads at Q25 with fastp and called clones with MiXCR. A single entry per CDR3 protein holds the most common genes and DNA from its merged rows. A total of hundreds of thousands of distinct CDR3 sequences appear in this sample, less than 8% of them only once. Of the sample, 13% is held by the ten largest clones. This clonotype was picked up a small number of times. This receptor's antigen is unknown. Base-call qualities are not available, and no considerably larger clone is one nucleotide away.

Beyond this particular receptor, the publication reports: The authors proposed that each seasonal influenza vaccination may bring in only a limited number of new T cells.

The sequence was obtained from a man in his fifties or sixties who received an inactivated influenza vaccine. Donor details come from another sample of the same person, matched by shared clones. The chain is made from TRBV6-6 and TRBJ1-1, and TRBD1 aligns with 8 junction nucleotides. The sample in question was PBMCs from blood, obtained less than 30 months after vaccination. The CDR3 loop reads CASKGQGLAFF. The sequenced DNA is TGTGCCAGCAAAGGACAGGGTTTAGCTTTCTTT.